Listed here are 7 T cell receptor beta chains from one sample, sequenced in a study of blood T cell repertoires in COVID-19. Clones were sequenced by immunoSEQ multiplex PCR, and TCRdb holds only the in-frame ones, with some missing. This repertoire shows about 160,000 clones, 85% to 90% found once; its top ten account for over 10%. The specimen sequenced was peripheral blood. Every receptor here comes from a man aged 18 to 30 with COVID-19, enrolled during active disease.

V gene TRBV4-1 combines with J gene TRBJ1-6, with D unresolved. The germline gives CDR1 MGHRA, CDR2 YSYEKL. The CDR3 covers 17 residues. Trimming took off 0 bases at V and 4 bases at J, with 13 bases between the two ends. The CDR3 loop reads CASSQDPPVGYNSPLHF. The CDR3 DNA is TGCGCCAGCAGCCAAGACCCCCCTGTCGGTTATAATTCACCCCTCCACTTT.

The chain employs TRBV28 and TRBJ2-3, with D possibly TRBD2 on 6 matching bases. From germline, CDR1 is MDHEN and CDR2 SYDVKM. The CDR3 runs 17 residues. Trimming removed 2 bases from V and 1 base from J, with 16 bases in between. The chain's CDR3 is CASSLIGSRERTDTQYF. CDR3 coding DNA: TGTGCCAGCAGTTTAATCGGGTCGCGGGAACGCACAGATACGCAGTATTTT.

Concerning this clone: Mismatch with germline at one junction end may stem from a read error. This chain links TRBV5-1 with TRBJ1-4; no definite D call. The germline gives CDR1 SGHRS, CDR2 YFSETQ. The CDR3 runs to 11 residues. CDR3 in amino acids: CASSLGEKLLF. CDR3 sequence (DNA): TGCGCCAGCAGCTTGGGTGAAAAACTGCTTTTT.

This clone was seen only once. J is TRBJ2-3 and V is TRBV24-1; D unresolved. Germline lookup yields CDR1 KGHDR and CDR2 SFDVKD. There are 15 residues in the CDR3. V shed 3 bases and J shed 2 bases, with 11 bases lying between them. CDR3 loop: CATSDAGILTDTQYF. The CDR3 DNA sequence: TGTGCCACCAGTGATGCAGGAATTCTCACAGATACGCAGTATTTT.

V usage is TRBV3-1 (or the pseudogene TRBV3-2) and J usage is TRBJ2-7; 9 bases agree with TRBD1. The CDR3 spans 19 residues. Looked up from germline, CDR1 is LGHDT and CDR2 is YNNKEL (reference sequence). V trimming: 2 bases; J trimming: 0 bases; junction bases outside the gene matches: 14. CDR3 in amino acids: CASSQLRNRGQFRSYEQYF. CDR3 in DNA: TGTGCCAGCAGCCAACTTAGGAACAGGGGGCAATTCCGCTCCTACGAGCAGTACTTC.

The chain joins TRBV6-2 or TRBV6-3 to TRBJ1-1; 7 nucleotides agree with TRBD1. The length of the CDR3 is 12 residues. J was trimmed by 7 bases and V by 4 bases; bases with no gene match: 3. Germline V lookup: CDR1 MNHEY, CDR2 SVGEGT. CDR3 sequence (DNA): TGTGCCAGCAGTTCACAGGGGATTGAAGCTTTCTTT. It codes for CASSSQGIEAFF.

The chain carries TRBV28 and TRBJ2-3; 7 bases align to TRBD2. Germline values: CDR1 MDHEN, CDR2 SYDVKM. The trim removed 4 bases at V and 2 bases at J, leaving 12 bases unmatched. The CDR3 consists of 17 residues. The CDR3 bases are TGTGCCAGCAGTTCCATCCCGGAGGGACTACTCACAGATACGCAGTATTTT. Translation gives CASSSIPEGLLTDTQYF.